What follows is one T cell receptor beta chain and its context. The clone's antigen remains unknown. Within one base of it there is no much larger clone, and no base qualities were kept. The data originate from a study of cytomegalovirus exposure and HLA in healthy donors (dated by TCRdb to the late 2010s). Concerning the study at large: An earlier analysis of 587 of the donors reported 276 Gb of sequence data and 95 million to 120 million unique TCR beta sequences obtained from around 180 million T cells. About 330 gigabases of sequencing data and around 88 million unique TCR sequences made up an early release that covered fewer than 650 HLA-typed donors. Of the approximately 370 genotyped donors, 81% were placed in the genetic ancestry cluster associated with self-reported Caucasian donors. The study was designed to test whether signatures of past pathogen exposure could be identified by cataloging public T cell receptors. The T cell repertoires of 700 or so subjects were profiled by immunosequencing and related to cytomegalovirus serostatus. Along with the roughly 700-subject first cohort, a separate validation cohort of 120 different subjects was used. To predict cytomegalovirus infection status, the study combined high-throughput TCR immunosequencing, statistical association of individual TCRs with disease status, and machine learning. A later analysis re-examined previously published TCR beta repertoires from about 670 donors and added high-resolution HLA genotyping to investigate patterns of TCR occurrence. The later analysis used no new phenotypic data to find candidate immune exposures, relying instead on TCR beta sequences and their occurrence across donors. To decide whether each TCR beta V gene segment behaved as functional or pseudogenic, an earlier analysis of some 600 of the donors relied on high-throughput TCR beta sequencing. Donor age, sex, ethnicity and CMV serostatus were compiled together with the repertoire data. A later genetic analysis took genome-wide SNP genotypes for about 55% of the 666 donors and used that subset as a discovery cohort. Every discovery cohort repertoire had been produced on one sequencing platform. HLA typing covered class I and class II loci at four-digit resolution. Typing coverage varied by locus: roughly 620-640 donors for A, B, C, DRB1 and DQB1; about 520 for DQA1; about 590 for DPA1; 400 to 480 for DPB1. Roughly 5 DR-DQ haplotypes were handled as single units for association and clustering, since linkage in the cohort was strong. On average, roughly 240,000 unique TCR beta nucleotide sequences were sequenced per donor among 350 to 400 genotyped donors of the cohort, with roughly 20% of those sequences being non-productive.

Library construction relied on the immunoSEQ multiplex PCR assay. For the multiplex PCR, a mixture combining 60 forward primers for TCR Vbeta segments and 13 reverse primers for TCR Jbeta segments was used. Amplification of the CDR3 region of rearranged TCR beta genes was performed with a multiplex PCR assay on genomic DNA. The amplified TCR beta libraries were sequenced on the Illumina HiSeq System as 87-base-pair reads. Regarding the original processing steps: In a later analysis, tens of millions of unique TCR beta chains were counted across the approximately 640 repertoires, and some 10 million of these chains were shared by at least two donors. To remove PCR and sequencing errors, raw reads were error-corrected and collapsed into unique sequences using a nearest-neighbor algorithm that merged closely related sequences. Alignment of CDR3 sequences to IMGT reference sequences was used to assign V, D and J gene segments. For a sequence to be retained, a match of at least six nucleotides was required to both a V gene segment and a J gene segment. Rearrangements were classified as productive when the CDR3 lacked stop codons and remained in frame with V and J, and all other rearrangements were classified as non-productive. Following IMGT convention, CDR3 was defined as the stretch from the second conserved V-encoded cysteine up to the conserved J-encoded phenylalanine. The earlier analysis of about 530 of the donors excluded any sequence lacking an unambiguous match to a single V gene segment. An earlier analysis of some 500 of the donors classified V segments as functional when productive rearrangements were above 56.7% and as segregating when the standard deviation between donors was above 5%. A statistical classification framework was developed to diagnose cytomegalovirus status using the catalog of TCR beta chain sequences. In a later analysis, TCR nucleotide sequences were compared against IMGT/GENE-DB human TR gene sequences so that V and J genes could be assigned. Using the TCRdist pipeline, a later analysis assigned CDR3 sequences along with most-parsimonious VDJ recombination scenarios. In a later analysis, every TCR beta chain was defined by the combination of its CDR3 amino acid sequence and its V-gene family, and reads without a unique V-gene family were dropped. A later analysis removed 592 highly shared, low-generation-probability nucleotide sequences to deal with suspected cross-contamination and a sequencing artifact. In a later analysis, a clonal expansion index was calculated for each public chain from normalized within-repertoire ranks of inferred template counts. A later analysis computed generation probabilities with a VDJ recombination model fitted to out-of-frame rearrangements, and checked the results against IGoR. In a later analysis, TCR-TCR, TCR-HLA and TCR-CMV co-occurrence was scored with hypergeometric tests, and a repertoire-size bias correction was applied to TCR pairs. To estimate false discovery rates, a later analysis permuted the HLA or CMV assignments 20 times. In a later analysis, co-occurring TCRs were grouped with DBSCAN, and TCRdist sequence similarity was added when clustering was performed within HLA-allele-positive subsets. Co-occurrence clustering excluded repertoires with fewer than 30,000 or more than 120,000 public chains, plus five with anomalous nucleotide sharing. TCRdb limited this immuneACCESS table to in-frame rearrangements with V and J called. A share of clones is missing; checked studies link under half to unresolved V genes, and the rest is unexplained. From that table come the V and J calls and clone size; the DNA was used to work out D and trimming. Across this sample there are 200,000 to 250,000 clones, with 77% seen only once. Of the sample, about 2.5% is held by the ten largest clones.

CDR3 length: 15 amino acids, cysteine to phenylalanine. CDR3 DNA is the only sequence kept; it has 45 bases, read in frame from the first base. CDR1 and CDR2 are read off the germline V gene as SGHAT and FQNNGV. V sheds 0 bases and J sheds 4 bases, leaving 11 bases between their ends. The research as a whole found: A later genetic analysis reported fewer N-insertions in productive TCRs among donors in an Asian-associated ancestry cluster than the roughly 700-donor mean. The classifier was reported to diagnose cytomegalovirus status with high specificity and sensitivity in both the original and validation cohorts. Some IMGT-functional V segments, including TRBV6-2 and TRBV6-3, could not be distinguished by the 87-base-pair reads and were therefore excluded. A further reported finding was that TCR beta sequences accurately predicted the HLA-A and HLA-B alleles for most subjects in the first cohort. It was suggested by the authors that the approach could potentially be generalized to other disease states and immunological phenotypes. In a later analysis, several top co-occurrence clusters were reported to appear linked to parvovirus B19, influenza, CMV and Epstein-Barr virus. The earlier analysis of fewer than 750 of the donors excluded about 16 rarely observed V segments, including chromosome 9 orphons, because counts were too low. Most TCR sequences were seen in very few donors, while some public TCRs were found in many individuals. Broadly in line with IMGT annotations, most TCR beta V segments showed up in productive rearrangements about 87% or about 30% of the time in an earlier analysis of several hundred of the donors. The cohort was sequenced for TCR beta chains only, and without alpha or paired-chain data the features that could be detected were limited. Strong co-occurrence of HLA alleles, especially DR and DQ, made assigning TCR associations to individual alleles difficult. In a later analysis, HLA-associated TCR beta chains were found to be more clonally expanded and to have lower generation probabilities than equally common non-associated chains. A few of the identified cytomegalovirus-associated TCR beta chains were confirmed in vitro to be specific for cytomegalovirus antigens. Linkage disequilibrium might explain the correlated functional status among segregating V segments, but an unknown experimental factor could not be excluded. The only immune exposure information available for the cohort was CMV serostatus. A later analysis associated about 16,000 TCR beta sequences with specific HLA alleles at a false discovery rate of 0.05. In a later analysis, most CMV-associated TCR beta chains were found to appear HLA-restricted, with HLA associations seemingly driven largely by CMV exposure. V-gene and J-gene trimming of TCR beta chains was associated with a missense DCLRE1C variant in a later genetic analysis, and the association was replicated in an independent cohort. In a later analysis, the rate of TCR association differed among HLA loci, with DRB1 alleles having the most associated TCRs and HLA-C alleles having the fewest. HLA typing was unavailable for some donors at each locus, so association tests used only the typed subset. Sequencing depth was assumed to be roughly uniform across donors in the presence/absence analyses, though that assumption may not hold. A cluster of highly shared sequence variants was judged likely to be a technical artifact of the sequencing pipeline. The study gave a list of more than 150 TCR beta chains associated with cytomegalovirus.

The cohort was made up of around 720 healthy bone marrow donors. Cohort members were all nominally healthy when sampled, although unrecorded immune exposures were likely present. The donor tested CMV seropositive, placing the donor among the 289 seropositive members of the cohort. A peripheral blood sample was collected from each donor, and TCR beta sequencing was performed on peripheral blood mononuclear cells. Genomic DNA was extracted from the blood cell samples with the Qiagen DNeasy Blood Extraction Kit. The sequence was obtained from a woman between 55 and 75 years old in good health and CMV-seropositive. This chain joins TRBV11-2 to TRBJ2-3; possibly the D gene is TRBD1, per 5 matching bases. Material for sequencing was PBMCs. Read as DNA, the sequence is TGTGCCAGCAGCTTAGAAGGGGCTAGAGCAGATACGCAGTATTTT. Its protein product is CASSLEGARADTQYF. Beyond the CDR3, the reference TRBV11-2 and TRBJ2-3 genes provide the residues; the full variable domain reads: EAGVAQSPRYKIIEKRQSVAFWCNPISGHATLYWYQQILGQGPKLLIQFQNNGVVDDSQLPKDRFSAERLKGVDSTLKIQPAKLEDSAVYLCASSLEGARADTQYFGPGTRLTVL.